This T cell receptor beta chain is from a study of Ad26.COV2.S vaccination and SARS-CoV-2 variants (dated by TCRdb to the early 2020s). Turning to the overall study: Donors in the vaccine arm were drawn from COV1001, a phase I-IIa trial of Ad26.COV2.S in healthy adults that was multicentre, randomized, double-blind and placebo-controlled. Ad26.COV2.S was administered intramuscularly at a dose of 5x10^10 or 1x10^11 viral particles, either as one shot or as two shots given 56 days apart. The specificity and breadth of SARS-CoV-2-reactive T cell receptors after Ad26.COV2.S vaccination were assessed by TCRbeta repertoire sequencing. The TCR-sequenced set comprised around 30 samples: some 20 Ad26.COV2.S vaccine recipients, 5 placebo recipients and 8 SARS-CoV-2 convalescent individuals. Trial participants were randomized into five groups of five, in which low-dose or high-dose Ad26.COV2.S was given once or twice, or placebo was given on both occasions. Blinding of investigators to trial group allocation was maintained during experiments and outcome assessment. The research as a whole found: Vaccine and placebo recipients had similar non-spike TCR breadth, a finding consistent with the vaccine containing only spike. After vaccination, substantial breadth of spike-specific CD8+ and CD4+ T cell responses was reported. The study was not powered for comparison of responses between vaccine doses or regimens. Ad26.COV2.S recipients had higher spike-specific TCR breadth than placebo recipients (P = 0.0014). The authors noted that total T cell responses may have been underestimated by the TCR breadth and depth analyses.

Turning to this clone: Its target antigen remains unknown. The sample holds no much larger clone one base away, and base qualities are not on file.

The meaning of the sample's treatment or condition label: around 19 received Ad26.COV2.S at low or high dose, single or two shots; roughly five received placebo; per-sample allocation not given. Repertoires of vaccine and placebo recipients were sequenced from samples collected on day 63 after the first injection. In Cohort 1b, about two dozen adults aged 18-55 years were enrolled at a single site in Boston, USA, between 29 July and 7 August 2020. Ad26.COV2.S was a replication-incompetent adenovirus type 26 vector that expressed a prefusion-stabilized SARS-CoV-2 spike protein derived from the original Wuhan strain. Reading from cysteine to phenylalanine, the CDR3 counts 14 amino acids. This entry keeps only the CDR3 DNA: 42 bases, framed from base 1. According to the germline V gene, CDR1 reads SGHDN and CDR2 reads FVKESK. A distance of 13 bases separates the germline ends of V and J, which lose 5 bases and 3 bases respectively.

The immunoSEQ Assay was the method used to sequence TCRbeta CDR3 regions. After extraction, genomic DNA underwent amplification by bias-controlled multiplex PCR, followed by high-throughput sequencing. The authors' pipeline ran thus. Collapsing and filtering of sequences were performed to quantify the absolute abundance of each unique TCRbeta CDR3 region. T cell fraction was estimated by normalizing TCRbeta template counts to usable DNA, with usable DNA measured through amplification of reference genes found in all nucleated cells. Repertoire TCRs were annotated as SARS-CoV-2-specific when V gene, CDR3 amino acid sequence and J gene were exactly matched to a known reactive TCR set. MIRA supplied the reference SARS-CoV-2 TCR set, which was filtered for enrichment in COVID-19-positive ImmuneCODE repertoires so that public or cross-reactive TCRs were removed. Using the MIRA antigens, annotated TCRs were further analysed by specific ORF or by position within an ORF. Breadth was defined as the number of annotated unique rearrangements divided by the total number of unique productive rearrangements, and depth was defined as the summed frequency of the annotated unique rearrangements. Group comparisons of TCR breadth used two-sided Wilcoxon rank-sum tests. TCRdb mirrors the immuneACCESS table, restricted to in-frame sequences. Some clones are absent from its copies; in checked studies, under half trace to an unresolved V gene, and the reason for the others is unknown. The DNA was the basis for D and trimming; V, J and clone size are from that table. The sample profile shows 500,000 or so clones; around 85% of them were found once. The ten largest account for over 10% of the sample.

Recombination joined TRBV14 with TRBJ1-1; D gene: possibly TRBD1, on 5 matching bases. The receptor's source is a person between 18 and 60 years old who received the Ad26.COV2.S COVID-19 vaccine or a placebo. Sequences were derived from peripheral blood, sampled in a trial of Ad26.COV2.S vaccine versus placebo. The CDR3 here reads CASSGGVPDTEAFF. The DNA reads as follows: TGTGCCAGCAGCGGAGGGGTTCCGGACACTGAAGCTTTCTTT.